The next 12 T cell receptor beta chains were all read from a single sample in a study of cytomegalovirus exposure and HLA in healthy donors. Researchers ran the PCR with 60 Vbeta and 13 Jbeta primers. Clones were sequenced by immunoSEQ multiplex PCR, and TCRdb holds only the in-frame ones, with some missing. There are about 190,000 clones in the sample; roughly four fifths occur only once, and 1.5% to 2% lies in the top ten. Material: PBMCs. The receptor source for this set is a young man in good health and CMV-seronegative.

The chain has TRBV19 and TRBJ1-4, with 10 bases fitting TRBD1. Germline lookup yields CDR1 LNHDA and CDR2 SQIVND (reference sequence). The CDR3 loop spans 14 amino acids. The trim removed 5 bases at V and 6 bases at J, leaving 3 bases unmatched. The CDR3: CASSQGTGDEKLFF. CDR3 DNA sequence: TGTGCCAGTAGTCAAGGGACAGGGGATGAAAAACTGTTTTTT.

The chain combines TRBV10-3 with TRBJ1-2; 7 positions agree with TRBD1. Germline V lookup: CDR1 ENHRY, CDR2 SYGVKD. V shed 10 bases, J shed 5 bases, and the junction held 13 bases outside the gene matches. This CDR3 is 14 amino acids long. CDR3 nucleotides: TGTGCCAACAGCCCCGGGACAGAAGAATATGGCTACACCTTC. Its translation: CANSPGTEEYGYTF.

This clone was counted between two and nine times. This chain uses TRBV7-9 with TRBJ2-7; 13 nucleotides line up with TRBD2. CDR1 is SEHNR, CDR2 FQNEAQ, per germline (reference sequence). The CDR3 has 16 residues. The trim removed 5 bases at V and 3 bases at J, leaving 7 bases unmatched. The CDR3 DNA follows: TGTGCCAGCAGCCTGTGGACTAGCGGGAGAAACTACGAGCAGTACTTC. It translates to CASSLWTSGRNYEQYF.

This sequence joins TRBV4-1 and TRBJ1-6, with D unresolved. The CDR3 loop spans 12 amino acids. Germline assignment: CDR1 MGHRA and CDR2 YSYEKL. V was cut by 4 bases and J by 7 bases, with 5 bases left in between. CDR3 bases: TGCGCCAGCAGCCTCGTAAATTCACCCCTCCACTTT. This translates into CASSLVNSPLHF.

The chain is built from TRBV7-8 and TRBJ2-7, with TRBD1 as a possible D gene (5 bases). Trimming stripped 6 bases from V and 3 bases from J, with 18 bases between. The germline V gene encodes CDR1 SGHVS and CDR2 FQNEAQ. The CDR3 totals 15 residues. The CDR3 bases are TGTGCCAGCAGTTCGGTGGGCACAGGTATCTACGAGCAGTACTTC. This encodes CASSSVGTGIYEQYF.

Only a few counts were recorded for this clone. The V call is TRBV28, the J call TRBJ1-1; 7 positions match TRBD1. Germline trimming cut 10 bases from V and 4 bases from J; bases unmatched to any gene: 12. Germline V gene data show CDR1 as MDHEN and CDR2 as SYDVKM. The CDR3 contains 14 residues. The DNA for the CDR3 is TGTGCCACCGCTCAAACCAGGGGGATCACTGAAGCTTTCTTT. Translation gives CATAQTRGITEAFF. Variable domain in full (rest from reference TRBV28 and TRBJ1-1): DVKVTQSSRYLVKRTGEKVFLECVQDMDHENMFWYRQDPGLGLRLIYFSYDVKMKEKGDIPEGYSVSREKKERFSLILESASTNQTSMYLCATAQTRGITEAFFGQGTRLTVV.

The sample holds one count of this clone. At one of its ends the junction is not consistent with the germline gene, which may arise from a read error. The chain has TRBV7-9 and TRBJ2-7; D is possibly TRBD1 (7 bases). The CDR3 length is 12 residues. Per germline, CDR1 SEHNR and CDR2 FQNEAQ (reference sequence). CDR3 protein: CSSSSTGREQYF. The DNA of the CDR3 is TGTTCCAGCAGCTCGACAGGGAGGGAGCAGTACTTC.

The rearrangement uses TRBV27 and TRBJ2-1; 10 bases are a match to TRBD1. Germline loops: CDR1 MNHEY, CDR2 SMNVEV (reference sequence). CDR3 length: 23 amino acids. With V trimmed by 0 bases and J by 3 bases, 23 bases remained unmatched. CDR3: CASSLSGGGWGQGIRKDYNEQFF. The CDR3 DNA is TGTGCCAGCAGTTTATCAGGTGGGGGTTGGGGACAGGGGATACGGAAGGACTACAATGAGCAGTTCTTC.

J is TRBJ2-7 and V is TRBV2; 9 bases agree with TRBD1. Germline V CDR1 and CDR2: SNHLY, FYNNEI. Trimming took 5 bases from V and 3 from J; bases not matched to a gene: 5. This CDR3 region has 14 residues. For the CDR3, the DNA is TGTGCCAGCAGTCAGGACAGGGGAGACTACGAGCAGTACTTC. This sequence encodes CASSQDRGDYEQYF.

This chain connects TRBV4-3 to TRBJ1-2, with unresolved D. The CDR3 is 14 amino acids. Germline CDR1 and CDR2: LGHNA and YSLEER. The germline V and J ends were trimmed by 1 base and 10 bases, with 16 bases remaining between them. The chain's CDR3 is CASSQAPPGTDYTF. In nucleotides, the CDR3 is TGCGCCAGCAGCCAAGCCCCCCCGGGAACTGACTACACCTTC.

This chain connects TRBV9 to TRBJ2-3; TRBD1 is a possible D gene (5 bases). CDR3 size: 15 residues. V was clipped by 0 bases and J by 5 bases, with 13 bases between them. The V gene's germline CDR1 is SGDLS and CDR2 YYNGEE. This CDR3 reads CASSVEGARQDTQYF. CDR3 nucleotides: TGTGCCAGCAGCGTAGAAGGGGCCCGGCAAGATACGCAGTATTTT.

The rearrangement links TRBV27 to TRBJ1-6, with TRBD1 identical over 8 bases. The V segment lost 6 bases and the J segment 3 bases; nucleotides outside the gene matches: 7. The CDR3 is 16 residues long. Per germline, CDR1 MNHEY and CDR2 SMNVEV (reference sequence). CDR3: CASSHDRGYYNSPLHF. Written as DNA, the CDR3 is TGTGCCAGCAGCCACGACAGGGGTTACTATAATTCACCCCTCCACTTT.